This entry concerns a single T cell receptor beta chain. Seattle-derived patients entered the study during active infection and were followed longitudinally. These data are taken from a study of blood T cell repertoires in COVID-19. Study-wide context: The United States, Italy and Spain were the sources of the acute and convalescent COVID-19 samples.

TCRdb's table, derived via immunoSEQ multiplex PCR, lists solely in-frame clones and lacks some. In the table there are about 500,000 clones, approximately 88% of which are singletons. This CDR3 has 15 amino acids. The TCR originated in a woman aged 45-59 years with COVID-19, enrolled during active disease. J is TRBJ2-3 and V is TRBV21-1; TRBD1 reflects the table's D call only, with no check against the DNA. TRBV21-1 is designated a pseudogene. The sample taken for sequencing was peripheral blood. This CDR3 is CASLSTGEVTDTQYF. CDR3 bases: TGTGCCAGCCTATCGACAGGGGAAGTCACAGATACGCAGTATTTT.